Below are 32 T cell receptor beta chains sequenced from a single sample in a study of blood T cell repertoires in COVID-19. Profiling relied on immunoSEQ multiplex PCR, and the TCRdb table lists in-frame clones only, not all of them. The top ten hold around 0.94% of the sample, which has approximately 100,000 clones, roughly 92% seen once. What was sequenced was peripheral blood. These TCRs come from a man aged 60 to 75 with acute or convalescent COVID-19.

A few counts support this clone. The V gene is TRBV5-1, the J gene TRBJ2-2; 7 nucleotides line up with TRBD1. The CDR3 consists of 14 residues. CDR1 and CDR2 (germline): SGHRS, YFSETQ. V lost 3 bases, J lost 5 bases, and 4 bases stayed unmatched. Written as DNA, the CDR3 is TGCGCCAGCAGCTACGTACAGGGGACCGGGGAGCTGTTTTTT. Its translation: CASSYVQGTGELFF.

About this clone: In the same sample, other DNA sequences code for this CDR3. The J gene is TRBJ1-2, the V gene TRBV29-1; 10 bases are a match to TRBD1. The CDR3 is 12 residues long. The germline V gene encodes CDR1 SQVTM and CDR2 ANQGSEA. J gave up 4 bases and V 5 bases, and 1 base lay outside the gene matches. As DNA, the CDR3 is TGCAGCGTTAGGACAGGGGGCTATGGCTACACCTTC. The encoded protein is CSVRTGGYGYTF.

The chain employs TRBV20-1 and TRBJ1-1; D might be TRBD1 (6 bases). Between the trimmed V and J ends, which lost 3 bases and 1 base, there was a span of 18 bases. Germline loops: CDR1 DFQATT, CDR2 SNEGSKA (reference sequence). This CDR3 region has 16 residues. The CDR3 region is CSASLSGAFTNTEAFF. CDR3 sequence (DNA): TGCAGTGCTAGTCTTTCAGGGGCCTTCACGAACACTGAAGCTTTCTTT.

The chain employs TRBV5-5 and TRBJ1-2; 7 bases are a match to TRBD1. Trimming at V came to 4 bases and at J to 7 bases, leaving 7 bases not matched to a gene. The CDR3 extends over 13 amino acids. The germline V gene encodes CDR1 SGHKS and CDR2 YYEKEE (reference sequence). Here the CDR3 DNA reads TGTGCCAGCAGCGCATATTCAGGGGGTGGCTACACCTTC. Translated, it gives CASSAYSGGGYTF. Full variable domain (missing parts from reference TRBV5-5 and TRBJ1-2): DAGVTQSPTHLIKTRGQQVTLRCSPISGHKSVSWYQQVLGQGPQFIFQYYEKEERGRGNFPDRFSARQFPNYSSELNVNALLLGDSALYLCASSAYSGGGYTFGSGTRLTVV.

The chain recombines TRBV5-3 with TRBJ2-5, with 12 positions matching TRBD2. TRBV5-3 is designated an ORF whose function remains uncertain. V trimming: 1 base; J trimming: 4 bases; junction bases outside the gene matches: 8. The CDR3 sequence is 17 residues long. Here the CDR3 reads CARSLPLAGGLLETQYF. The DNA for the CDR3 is TGTGCCAGAAGCTTGCCACTAGCGGGAGGTTTGTTAGAGACCCAGTACTTC.

This CDR3 is CASSLDREFEAFF. In DNA, the CDR3 is TGTGCCAGCTCACTAGACCGGGAATTTGAAGCTTTCTTT. V and J are TRBV18 and TRBJ1-1; D uncertain. The length of the CDR3 is 13 residues. CDR1 and CDR2 (germline): KGHSH, LQKENI. The V and J ends lost 4 bases and 7 bases respectively, with 13 bases between them.

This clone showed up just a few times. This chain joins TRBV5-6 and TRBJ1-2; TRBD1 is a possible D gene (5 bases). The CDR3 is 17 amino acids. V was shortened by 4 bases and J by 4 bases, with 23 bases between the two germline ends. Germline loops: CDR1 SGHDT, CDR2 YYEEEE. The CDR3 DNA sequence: TGTGCCAGCAGCCGGAGGGGCTCAGACAGTCGGTTCTATGGCTACACCTTC. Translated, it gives CASSRRGSDSRFYGYTF.

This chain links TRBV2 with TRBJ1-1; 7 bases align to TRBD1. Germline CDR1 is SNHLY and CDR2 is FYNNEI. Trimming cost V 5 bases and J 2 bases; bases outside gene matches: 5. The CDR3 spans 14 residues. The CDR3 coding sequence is TGTGCCAGCAGTTTACAGGGGATTAACACTGAAGCTTTCTTT. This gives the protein CASSLQGINTEAFF.

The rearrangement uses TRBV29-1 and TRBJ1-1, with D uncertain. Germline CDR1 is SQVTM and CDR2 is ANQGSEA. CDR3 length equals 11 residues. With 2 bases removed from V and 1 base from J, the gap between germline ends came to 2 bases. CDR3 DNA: TGCAGCGTTGAACAGAACACTGAAGCTTTCTTT. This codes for CSVEQNTEAFF.

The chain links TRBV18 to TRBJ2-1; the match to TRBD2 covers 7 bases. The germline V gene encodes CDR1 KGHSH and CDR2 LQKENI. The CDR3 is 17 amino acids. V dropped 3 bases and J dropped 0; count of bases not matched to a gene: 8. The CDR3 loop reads CASSPELARSSYNEQFF. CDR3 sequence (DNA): TGTGCCAGCTCACCTGAACTAGCGCGGAGCTCCTACAATGAGCAGTTCTTC.

CDR3 region: CASSQTVRGPQHF. CDR3 DNA: TGCGCCAGCAGCCAAACCGTTCGGGGGCCCCAGCATTTT. This chain links TRBV4-1 with TRBJ1-5; D uncertain. The CDR3 covers 13 residues. Germline-derived CDR1 and CDR2 are MGHRA and YSYEKL. Trimming removed 2 bases from V and 9 bases from J, with 11 bases in between.

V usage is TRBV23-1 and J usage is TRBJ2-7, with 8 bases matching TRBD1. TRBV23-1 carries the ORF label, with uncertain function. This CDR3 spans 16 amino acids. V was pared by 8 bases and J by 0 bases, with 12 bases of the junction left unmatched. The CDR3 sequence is CASRRVGTGSSYEQYV. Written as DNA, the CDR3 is TGCGCCAGCCGAAGAGTAGGGACAGGATCCTCCTACGAGCAGTACGTC.

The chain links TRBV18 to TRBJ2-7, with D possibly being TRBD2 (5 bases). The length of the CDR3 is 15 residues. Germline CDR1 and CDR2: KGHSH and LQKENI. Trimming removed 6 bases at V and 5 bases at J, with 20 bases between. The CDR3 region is CASSPSFGVLHEQYF. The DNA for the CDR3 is TGTGCCAGCTCCCCCTCTTTCGGGGTCTTGCACGAGCAGTACTTC. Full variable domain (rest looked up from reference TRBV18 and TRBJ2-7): NAGVMQNPRHLVRRRGQEARLRCSPMKGHSHVYWYRQLPEEGLKFMVYLQKENIIDESGMPKERFSAEFPKEGPSILRIQQVVRGDSAAYFCASSPSFGVLHEQYFGPGTRLTVT.

In DNA form, the CDR3 reads TGTGCCAGCAGCCATCCCCGCCGTACCAGCGGAAGCACAGATACGCAGTATTTT. This encodes CASSHPRRTSGSTDTQYF. This chain joins TRBV2 and TRBJ2-3; tentative D call: TRBD2 (5 bases). Trimming stripped 6 bases from V and 0 bases from J, with 22 bases between. The germline gives CDR1 SNHLY, CDR2 FYNNEI. The CDR3 length is 18 residues.

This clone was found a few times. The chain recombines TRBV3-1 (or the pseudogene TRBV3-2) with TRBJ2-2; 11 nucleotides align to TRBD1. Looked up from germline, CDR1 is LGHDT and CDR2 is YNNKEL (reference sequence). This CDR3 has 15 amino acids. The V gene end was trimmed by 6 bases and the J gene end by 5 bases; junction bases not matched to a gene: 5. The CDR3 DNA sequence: TGTGCCAGCAGGCCGGACAGGGGGCATACCGGGGAGCTGTTTTTT. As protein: CASRPDRGHTGELFF.

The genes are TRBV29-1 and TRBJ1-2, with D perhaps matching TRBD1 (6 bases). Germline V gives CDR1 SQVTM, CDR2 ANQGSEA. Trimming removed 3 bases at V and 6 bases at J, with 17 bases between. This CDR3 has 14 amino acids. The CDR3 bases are TGCAGCGTTGACTTACGGGGGGCTACCCATGGCTACACCTTC. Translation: CSVDLRGATHGYTF.

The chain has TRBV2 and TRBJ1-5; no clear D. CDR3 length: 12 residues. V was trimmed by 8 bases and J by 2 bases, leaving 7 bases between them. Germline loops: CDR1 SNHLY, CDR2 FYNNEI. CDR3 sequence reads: CASAGGNQPQHF. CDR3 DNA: TGTGCCAGCGCGGGAGGCAATCAGCCCCAGCATTTT. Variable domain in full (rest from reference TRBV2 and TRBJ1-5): EPEVTQTPSHQVTQMGQEVILRCVPISNHLYFYWYRQILGQKVEFLVSFYNNEISEKSEIFDDQFSVERPDGSNFTLKIRSTKLEDSAMYFCASAGGNQPQHFGDGTRLSIL.

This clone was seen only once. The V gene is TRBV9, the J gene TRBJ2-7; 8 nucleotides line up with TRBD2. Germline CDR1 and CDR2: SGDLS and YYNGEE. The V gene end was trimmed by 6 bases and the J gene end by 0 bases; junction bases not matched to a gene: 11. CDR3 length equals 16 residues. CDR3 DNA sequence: TGTGCCAGCAACCGGAGCGGGAGTGAAATCTCCTACGAGCAGTACGTC. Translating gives CASNRSGSEISYEQYV.

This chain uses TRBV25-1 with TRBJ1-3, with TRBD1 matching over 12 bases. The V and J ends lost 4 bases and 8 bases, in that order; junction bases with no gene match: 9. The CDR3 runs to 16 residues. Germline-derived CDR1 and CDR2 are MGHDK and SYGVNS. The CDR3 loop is CASSGSTGTGGYTIYF. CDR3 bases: TGTGCCAGCAGTGGGTCCACCGGGACAGGGGGCTACACCATATATTTT.

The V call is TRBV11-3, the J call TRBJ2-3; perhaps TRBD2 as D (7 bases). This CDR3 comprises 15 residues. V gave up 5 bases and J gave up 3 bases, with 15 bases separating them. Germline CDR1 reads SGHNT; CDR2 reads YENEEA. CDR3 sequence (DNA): TGTGCCAGCAGCCCTGGGGGGAGGGGGACAGATACGCAGTATTTT. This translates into CASSPGGRGTDTQYF.

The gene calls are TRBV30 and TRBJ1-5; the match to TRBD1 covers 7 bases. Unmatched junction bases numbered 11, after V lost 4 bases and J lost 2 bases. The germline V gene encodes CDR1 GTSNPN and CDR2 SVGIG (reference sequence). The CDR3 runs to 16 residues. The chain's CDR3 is CAWTPGGPYGNQPQHF. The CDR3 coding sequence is TGTGCCTGGACACCAGGGGGGCCCTATGGCAATCAGCCCCAGCATTTT.

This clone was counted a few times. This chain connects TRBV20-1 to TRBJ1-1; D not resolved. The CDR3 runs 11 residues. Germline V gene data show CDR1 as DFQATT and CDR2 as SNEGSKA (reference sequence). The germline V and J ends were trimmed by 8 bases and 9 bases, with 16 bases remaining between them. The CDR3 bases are TGCAGTTCAACCGGTACTCTGAAAGCTTTCTTT. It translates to CSSTGTLKAFF.

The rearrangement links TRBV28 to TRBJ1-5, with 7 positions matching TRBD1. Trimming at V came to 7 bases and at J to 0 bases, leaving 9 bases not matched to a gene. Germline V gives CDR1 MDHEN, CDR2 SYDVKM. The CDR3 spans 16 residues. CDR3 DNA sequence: TGTGCCAGCACCCCCTACAGGGGTTATAGCAATCAGCCCCAGCATTTT. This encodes CASTPYRGYSNQPQHF. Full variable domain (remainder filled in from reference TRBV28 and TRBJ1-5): DVKVTQSSRYLVKRTGEKVFLECVQDMDHENMFWYRQDPGLGLRLIYFSYDVKMKEKGDIPEGYSVSREKKERFSLILESASTNQTSMYLCASTPYRGYSNQPQHFGDGTRLSIL.

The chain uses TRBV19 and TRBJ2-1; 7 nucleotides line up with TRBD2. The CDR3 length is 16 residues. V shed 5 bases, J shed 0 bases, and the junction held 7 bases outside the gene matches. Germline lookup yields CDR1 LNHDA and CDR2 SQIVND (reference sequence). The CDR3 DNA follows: TGTGCCAGTAGTGAAAAAGCGGGGAGCTCCTACAATGAGCAGTTCTTC. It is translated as CASSEKAGSSYNEQFF.

The CDR3 loop reads CASSLGGQRRWGYTF. The CDR3 DNA follows: TGCGCCAGCAGCTTGGGGGGACAGCGTCGGTGGGGCTACACCTTC. The chain links TRBV5-1 to TRBJ1-2, with TRBD1 identical over 7 bases. The J segment lost 8 bases and the V segment lost 0 bases, leaving 10 bases of the junction unmatched. The CDR3 is 15 amino acids. Looked up from germline, CDR1 is SGHRS and CDR2 is YFSETQ.

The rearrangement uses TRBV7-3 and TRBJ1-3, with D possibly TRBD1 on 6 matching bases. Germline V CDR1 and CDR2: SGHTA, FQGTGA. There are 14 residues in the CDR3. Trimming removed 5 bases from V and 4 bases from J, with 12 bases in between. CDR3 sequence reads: CASSATGSGNTIYF. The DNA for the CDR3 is TGTGCCAGCAGCGCTACAGGGTCCGGAAACACCATATATTTT.

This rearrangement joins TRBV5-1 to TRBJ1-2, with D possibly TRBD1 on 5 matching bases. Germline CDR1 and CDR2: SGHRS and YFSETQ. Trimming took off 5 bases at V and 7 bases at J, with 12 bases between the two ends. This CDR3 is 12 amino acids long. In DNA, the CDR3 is TGCGCCAGCAGTAGAGGGGAGGCTGGCTACACCTTC. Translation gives CASSRGEAGYTF.

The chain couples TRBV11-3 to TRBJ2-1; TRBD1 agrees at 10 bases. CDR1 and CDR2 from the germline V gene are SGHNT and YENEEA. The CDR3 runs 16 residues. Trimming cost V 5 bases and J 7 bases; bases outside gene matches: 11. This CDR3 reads CASSPGRDRGLNEQFF. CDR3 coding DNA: TGTGCCAGCAGCCCCGGGAGGGACAGGGGTCTAAATGAGCAGTTCTTC.

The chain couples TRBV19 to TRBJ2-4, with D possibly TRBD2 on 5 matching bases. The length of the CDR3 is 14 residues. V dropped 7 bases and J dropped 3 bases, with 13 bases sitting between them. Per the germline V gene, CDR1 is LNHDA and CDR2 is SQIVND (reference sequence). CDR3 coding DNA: TGTGCCAGTAAATCCCCCGGGAACAAAAACATTCAGTACTTC. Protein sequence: CASKSPGNKNIQYF.

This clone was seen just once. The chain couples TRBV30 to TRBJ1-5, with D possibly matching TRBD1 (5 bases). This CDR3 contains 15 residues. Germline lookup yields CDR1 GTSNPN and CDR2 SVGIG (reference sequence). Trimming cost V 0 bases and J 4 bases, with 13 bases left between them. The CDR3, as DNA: TGTGCCTGGAGTGTCGATGTGGGGGGGAATCAGCCCCAGCATTTT. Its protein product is CAWSVDVGGNQPQHF.

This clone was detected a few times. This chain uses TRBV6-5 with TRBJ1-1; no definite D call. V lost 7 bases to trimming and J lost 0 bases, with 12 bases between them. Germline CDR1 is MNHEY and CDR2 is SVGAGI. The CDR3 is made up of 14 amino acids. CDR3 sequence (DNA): TGTGCCAGCACCGGAGGACGGCTGAACACTGAAGCTTTCTTT. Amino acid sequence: CASTGGRLNTEAFF.

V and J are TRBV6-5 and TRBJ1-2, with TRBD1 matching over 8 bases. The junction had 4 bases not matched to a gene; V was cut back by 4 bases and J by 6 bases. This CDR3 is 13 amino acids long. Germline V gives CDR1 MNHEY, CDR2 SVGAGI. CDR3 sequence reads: CASSLTGGDGYTF. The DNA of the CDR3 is TGTGCCAGCAGTTTAACAGGGGGTGATGGCTACACCTTC.